This T cell receptor (beta chain) is drawn from a study of blood T cells in healthy people across ages. Broader study findings: Nothing was known about donor CMV status, and this possibly confounded expanded clonotype changes. TCR beta diversity tracked closely with naive T cell percentage.

Total RNA extraction produced at least 5 micrograms (per sample) for the study. This CDR3 contains 14 residues. Trimming took 3 bases from V and 3 from J, leaving 12 bases between them. The germline V gene has CDR1 DFQATT and CDR2 SNEGSKA (reference sequence). A sample-barcoded 5' primer and a J-beta primer mix were used in a second PCR of about 7 to 12 cycles. Each sample yielded at least 3 million CDR3-containing paired-end reads. TCRdb reprocessed the 5' RACE reads with MiXCR, giving one entry per CDR3 protein. Seen here are some 1.5 million distinct CDR3 sequences, under 30% observed once, and the top ten hold less than 9.5%. This clonotype was detected many times. The antigen is undetermined.

The receptor was derived from a woman in her twenties or thirties in good health. Sequenced sample: blood. The genes are TRBV20-1 and TRBJ2-4; D gene ambiguous. The DNA of the CDR3 is TGCAGTGCTAGTCCTAGTCAAAGCAAAAACATTCAGTACTTC. Its translation is CSASPSQSKNIQYF.